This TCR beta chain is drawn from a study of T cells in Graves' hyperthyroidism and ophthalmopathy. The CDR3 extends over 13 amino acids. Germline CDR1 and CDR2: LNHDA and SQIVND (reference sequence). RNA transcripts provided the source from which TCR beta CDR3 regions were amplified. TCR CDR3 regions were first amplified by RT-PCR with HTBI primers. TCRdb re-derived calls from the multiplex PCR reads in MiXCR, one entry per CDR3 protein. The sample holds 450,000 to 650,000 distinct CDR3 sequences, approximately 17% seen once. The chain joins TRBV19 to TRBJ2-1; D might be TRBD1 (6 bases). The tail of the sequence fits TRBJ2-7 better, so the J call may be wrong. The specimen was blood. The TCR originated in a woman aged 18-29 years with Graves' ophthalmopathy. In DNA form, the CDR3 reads TGTGCCAGTAGTAGGGGACACCTTTACGAGCAGTACTTC. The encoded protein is CASSRGHLYEQYF.